A single sample is the source of the 27 T cell receptor beta chains below, sequenced in a study of vaccination and CD4 T cells after COVID-19. An Oncomine TCR Beta short-read assay was used to sequence the DNA from cultured CD4+ T cells. One entry per CDR3 protein results from TCRdb running MiXCR on the PCR reads. Of over 12,000 distinct CDR3 sequences listed, approximately 30% are singletons. No cognate antigen is known for these TCRs. Treatment in this sample: roughly ten-day PBMC culture with coronavirus spike peptide pools or control peptides (ViraFEST assay). The input for sequencing was CD4+ T cells from blood, cultured in vitro, taken after SARS-CoV-2 vaccination. All receptors derive from a human donor who had recovered from COVID-19.

This clonotype has a handful of counts. This rearrangement joins TRBV20-1 to TRBJ1-5; the D gene is possibly TRBD1 (6 bases). The CDR3 runs 13 residues. Germline V CDR1 and CDR2: DFQATT, SNEGSKA (reference sequence). Trimming removed 5 bases from V and 1 base from J, with 9 bases in between. The chain's CDR3 is CSARDRSNQPQHF. The CDR3 nucleotides are TGCAGTGCTCGCGACAGGAGCAATCAGCCCCAGCATTTT.

This chain connects TRBV7-6 to TRBJ2-3; D is unclear. Germline V gene sequence: CDR1 SGHVS, CDR2 FNYEAQ. The CDR3 consists of 14 residues. V was trimmed by 5 bases and J by 7 bases, leaving 16 bases between them. The CDR3 region has the DNA TGTGCCAGCAGCAGGTCCGACTTAACATATACGCAGTATTTT. Protein: CASSRSDLTYTQYF.

The CDR3 DNA reads TGTGCCAGCAGCCTCAGGTACACAGATACGCAGTATTTT. Amino acids: CASSLRYTDTQYF. The chain employs TRBV14 and TRBJ2-3; no definite D call. The CDR3 has 13 residues. The V and J ends lost 4 bases and 2 bases respectively, with 7 bases between them. Per the germline V gene, CDR1 is SGHDN and CDR2 is FVKESK.

The chain joins TRBV7-8 to TRBJ1-5; D call uncertain. Per the germline V gene, CDR1 is SGHVS and CDR2 is FQNEAQ. The length of the CDR3 is 15 residues. Deletions cut 5 bases from V and 3 bases from J, with 14 bases between. DNA of the CDR3: TGTGCCAGCAGCCCCCTCCGGGGTATCAATCAGCCCCAGCATTTT. Translation gives CASSPLRGINQPQHF.

This clonotype was recorded a few times. The chain links TRBV20-1 to TRBJ1-3, with D possibly matching TRBD1 (5 bases). Trimming removed 6 bases from V and 0 bases from J, with 12 bases in between. The CDR3 is made up of 14 amino acids. The germline V gene has CDR1 DFQATT and CDR2 SNEGSKA (reference sequence). The CDR3 loop reads CSATRGLSGNTIYF. DNA for the CDR3: TGCAGTGCGACAAGGGGCCTCTCTGGAAACACCATATATTTT.

The genes are TRBV7-2 and TRBJ2-2, with unresolved D. This CDR3 comprises 15 residues. Germline CDR1 and CDR2: SGHTA and FQGNSA. V dropped 7 bases and J dropped 5 bases, with 17 bases sitting between them. The CDR3: CASNPAPGETGELFF. The CDR3 region has the DNA TGTGCCAGCAACCCCGCCCCTGGAGAGACCGGGGAGCTGTTTTTT.

The V call is TRBV19, the J call TRBJ2-1; D uncertain. The CDR3 covers 14 residues. V shed 6 bases and J shed 9 bases, with 18 bases lying between them. Per germline, CDR1 LNHDA and CDR2 SQIVND (reference sequence). In DNA, the CDR3 is TGTGCCAGTAGAAATCTGGGTACCATGGGTGAGCAGTTCTTC. Protein: CASRNLGTMGEQFF.

The gene calls are TRBV5-4 and TRBJ2-1; possibly TRBD2 for D (6 bases). TRBJ2-7 explains the end of the DNA better; the J call may be wrong. The CDR3 has 12 amino acids. The germline gives CDR1 SGHNT, CDR2 YYREEE (reference sequence). The CDR3 sequence is CASTAGYHEQYF. CDR3 in DNA: TGTGCCAGCACCGCGGGGTACCACGAGCAGTACTTC.

The table lists this clonotype with a few counts. The rearrangement links TRBV20-1 to TRBJ2-5; 8 bases align to TRBD1. V shed 6 bases and J 4 bases; nucleotides not matched to a gene: 7. CDR1 and CDR2 from the germline V gene are DFQATT and SNEGSKA (reference sequence). The CDR3 loop spans 13 amino acids. The CDR3 is CSANPDRGETQYF. For the CDR3, the DNA is TGCAGTGCCAACCCTGACAGGGGAGAGACCCAGTACTTC.

The chain couples TRBV4-3 to TRBJ1-2; D perhaps matches TRBD1 (5 bases). CDR3 length: 14 residues. Trimming shortened V by 1 base and J by 3 bases, and 9 bases separated the two germline ends. Per germline, CDR1 LGHNA and CDR2 YSLEER. The CDR3 loop is CASSQGQGYYGYTF. CDR3 bases: TGCGCCAGCAGCCAAGGGCAGGGTTACTATGGCTACACCTTC.

The V and J genes are TRBV7-2 and TRBJ1-1; no reliable D call. V lost 3 bases and J 2 bases, leaving 10 bases between the germline ends. The V gene's germline CDR1 is SGHTA and CDR2 FQGNSA. The CDR3 loop spans 14 amino acids. The CDR3 here is CASSFQTRNTEAFF. Here the CDR3 DNA reads TGTGCCAGCAGCTTCCAAACACGAAACACTGAAGCTTTCTTT.

The chain uses TRBV11-2 and TRBJ1-5; D is perhaps TRBD1 (5 bases). Trimming pared 3 bases from V and 2 bases from J, leaving 11 bases between. Looked up from germline, CDR1 is SGHAT and CDR2 is FQNNGV. This CDR3 has 15 residues. In DNA, the CDR3 is TGTGCCAGCAGCTTGGGGGGAACGGGCAATCAGCCCCAGCATTTT. Translated: CASSLGGTGNQPQHF. Variable domain in full (rest from reference TRBV11-2 and TRBJ1-5): EAGVAQSPRYKIIEKRQSVAFWCNPISGHATLYWYQQILGQGPKLLIQFQNNGVVDDSQLPKDRFSAERLKGVDSTLKIQPAKLEDSAVYLCASSLGGTGNQPQHFGDGTRLSIL.

In this sample, this clonotype turned up a few times. V is TRBV20-1 and J is TRBJ2-7; no clear D. This CDR3 is 11 amino acids long. V was trimmed by 4 bases and J by 1 base, leaving 5 bases between them. Germline lookup yields CDR1 DFQATT and CDR2 SNEGSKA (reference sequence). In nucleotides, the CDR3 is TGCAGTGCTACATTGTCCTACGAGCAGTACTTC. Translated, it gives CSATLSYEQYF.

The genes are TRBV20-1 and TRBJ2-4, with 7 nucleotides matching TRBD1. The V gene's germline CDR1 is DFQATT and CDR2 SNEGSKA (reference sequence). The CDR3 loop spans 13 amino acids. With 8 bases clipped from V and 2 bases from J, the junction kept 6 bases outside the gene matches. Here the CDR3 DNA reads TGCAGTAAATTACAGGGGACCAAAAACATTCAGTACTTC. Translated, it gives CSKLQGTKNIQYF.

On this clonotype: A much bigger clone sits one base away, suggesting this may be a read error. This rearrangement joins TRBV20-1 to TRBJ2-2; unclear D gene. The CDR3 has 15 amino acids. Germline values: CDR1 DFQATT, CDR2 SNEGSKA (reference sequence). The CDR3 spells CSPRRRLLGTGELFF. The CDR3 bases are TGCAGTCCTAGGCGTCGCCTTTTGGGGACCGGGGAGCTGTTTTTT.

The chain joins TRBV28 to TRBJ1-2; TRBD1 aligns across 7 bases. The CDR3 runs 12 residues. Germline V gives CDR1 MDHEN, CDR2 SYDVKM. J gave up 4 bases and V 6 bases, and 2 bases lay outside the gene matches. Here the CDR3 reads CASRQGSYGYTF. CDR3 in DNA: TGTGCCAGCAGACAGGGGAGCTATGGCTACACCTTC.

This chain links TRBV7-2 with TRBJ2-3; D uncertain. Germline assignment: CDR1 SGHTA and CDR2 FQGNSA. This CDR3 comprises 15 residues. Trimming stripped 0 bases from V and 2 bases from J, with 9 bases between. This CDR3 is CASSLALTATDTQYF. CDR3 DNA: TGTGCCAGCAGCTTAGCGCTAACCGCCACAGATACGCAGTATTTT.

The chain combines TRBV20-1 with TRBJ1-5; D possibly corresponds to TRBD1 (5 bases). Trimming left V 3 bases short and J 2 bases short, with 14 bases between. There are 15 residues in the CDR3. Germline V gene sequence: CDR1 DFQATT, CDR2 SNEGSKA (reference sequence). CDR3 amino acids: CSASRGGLGNQPQHF. Here the CDR3 DNA reads TGCAGTGCTAGTAGGGGCGGTCTGGGCAATCAGCCCCAGCATTTT.

The V gene is TRBV6-1, the J gene TRBJ2-3; TRBD2 agrees at 9 bases. Germline CDR1 reads MNHNS; CDR2 reads SASEGT. J gave up 6 bases and V 7 bases, and 8 bases lay outside the gene matches. There are 14 residues in the CDR3. CDR3 region: CASNPPRGGDTQYF. The CDR3 bases are TGTGCCAGCAATCCCCCGCGGGGGGGGGATACGCAGTATTTT.

This clonotype has only a few counts. The chain uses TRBV15 and TRBJ2-2; D is unresolved. The CDR3 is 13 amino acids. Looked up from germline, CDR1 is LNHNV and CDR2 is YYDKDF (reference sequence). V was shortened by 0 bases and J by 7 bases, with 6 bases between the two germline ends. The CDR3 spells CATSRDLNGELFF. DNA for the CDR3: TGTGCCACCAGCAGAGATTTGAACGGGGAGCTGTTTTTT. Combining the CDR3 with reference TRBV15 and TRBJ2-2 gives the whole variable domain DAMVIQNPRYQVTQFGKPVTLSCSQTLNHNVMYWYQQKSSQAPKLLFHYYDKDFNNEADTPDNFQSRRPNTSFCFLDIRSPGLGDTAMYLCATSRDLNGELFFGEGSRLTVL.

In its sample, this clonotype was seen a few times. The chain links TRBV7-2 to TRBJ2-7; D is perhaps TRBD1 (5 bases). V was trimmed by 5 bases and J by 2 bases, leaving 16 bases between them. Germline loops: CDR1 SGHTA, CDR2 FQGNSA. CDR3 length: 15 amino acids. The CDR3 DNA follows: TGTGCCAGCAGCCGGGCGCAGGCAGGGACCTACGAGCAGTACTTC. Translating gives CASSRAQAGTYEQYF.

The chain has TRBV20-1 and TRBJ1-2; tentatively, D is TRBD1 (5 bases). The CDR3 covers 13 residues. Per the germline V gene, CDR1 is DFQATT and CDR2 is SNEGSKA (reference sequence). V was clipped by 5 bases and J by 4 bases, with 14 bases between them. The CDR3: CSAQWGGFYGYTF. CDR3 nucleotides: TGCAGTGCTCAGTGGGGGGGGTTCTATGGCTACACCTTC.

This chain uses TRBV10-2 with TRBJ2-5; 7 bases map to TRBD2. Losses at the gene ends were 6 bases for V and 2 bases for J; bases not matched to a gene: 9. Germline values: CDR1 WSHSY, CDR2 SAAADI. The CDR3 totals 15 residues. The CDR3, as DNA: TGCGCCAGCAGAGAGAGCGGGGCGAGACAAGAGACCCAGTACTTC. Translating gives CASRESGARQETQYF.

The sample holds a few counts of this clonotype. The chain links TRBV11-1 to TRBJ2-7; D gene ambiguous. CDR3 size: 13 residues. Germline CDR1 SGHAT, CDR2 FQDESV (reference sequence). V lost 5 bases to trimming and J lost 2 bases, with 10 bases between them. CDR3 residues: CASSKTDTYEQYF. The CDR3, as DNA: TGTGCCAGCAGCAAAACAGATACCTACGAGCAGTACTTC. The variable domain in full, completed from reference TRBV11-1 and TRBJ2-7, reads EAEVAQSPRYKITEKSQAVAFWCDPISGHATLYWYRQILGQGPELLVQFQDESVVDDSQLPKDRFSAERLKGVDSTLKIQPAELGDSAMYLCASSKTDTYEQYFGPGTRLTVT.

The CDR3 here is CASSISGLYNEQFF. DNA of the CDR3: TGTGCCAGTAGTATTAGCGGGTTATACAATGAGCAGTTCTTC. V gene TRBV19 combines with J gene TRBJ2-1, with 7 positions matching TRBD2. The V and J ends lost 3 bases and 4 bases, in that order; junction bases with no gene match: 3. The germline V gene has CDR1 LNHDA and CDR2 SQIVND (reference sequence). CDR3 length equals 14 residues.

The V call is TRBV6-5, the J call TRBJ1-1, with D unresolved. The CDR3 runs to 12 residues. The germline gives CDR1 MNHEY, CDR2 SVGAGI. Trimming removed 0 bases at V and 4 bases at J, with 3 bases between. In nucleotides, the CDR3 is TGTGCCAGCAGTTACTCGGTCACTGAAGCTTTCTTT. Protein sequence: CASSYSVTEAFF.

The V call is TRBV7-9, the J call TRBJ2-1; D is ambiguous. V was trimmed by 1 base and J by 5 bases, leaving 9 bases between them. The V gene's germline CDR1 is SEHNR and CDR2 FQNEAQ (reference sequence). The length of the CDR3 is 14 residues. The CDR3: CASSLVGPNNEQFF. CDR3 sequence (DNA): TGTGCCAGCAGCTTAGTAGGACCCAACAATGAGCAGTTCTTC.